Shown below are 9 T cell receptor beta chains from a single sample sequenced in a study of CD8+ T cells in alopecia areata. Sequencing templates came from extracted RNA that was reverse transcribed into cDNA. Sequencing was performed with immunoSEQ multiplex PCR; in TCRdb, only in-frame clones are kept and a portion is missing. Among roughly 190,000 clones listed, 55% to 70% were seen once. The treatment was: oral pan-JAK inhibitor, 5-10 mg twice daily. This specimen was CD4+ T cells sorted from blood, taken at week 4, from a patient treated with tofacitinib. The source of these receptors is a human donor with alopecia areata.

The chain is built from TRBV9 and TRBJ2-7, with 8 bases identical to TRBD2. CDR3 size: 15 residues. V gave up 0 bases and J gave up 3 bases; unmatched junction bases: 5. Germline values: CDR1 SGDLS, CDR2 YYNGEE. The CDR3: CASSVATGGHYEQYF. In nucleotides, the CDR3 is TGTGCCAGCAGCGTAGCAACGGGGGGGCACTACGAGCAGTACTTC. Looking up the rest from reference TRBV9 and TRBJ2-7 gives the full variable domain: DSGVTQTPKHLITATGQRVTLRCSPRSGDLSVYWYQQSLDQGLQFLIQYYNGEERAKGNILERFSAQQFPDLHSELNLSSLELGDSALYFCASSVATGGHYEQYFGPGTRLTVT.

This sequence joins TRBV9 and TRBJ2-5, with 7 bases identical to TRBD2. Germline V gene lookup returns CDR1 SGDLS and CDR2 YYNGEE. The CDR3 has 15 residues. V gave up 0 bases and J gave up 5 bases; unmatched junction bases: 7. As DNA, the CDR3 is TGTGCCAGCAGCGTAGGGGCCGGGGAGGGGGAGACCCAGTACTTC. Protein: CASSVGAGEGETQYF.

The chain combines TRBV28 with TRBJ1-5, with no clear D. Looked up from germline, CDR1 is MDHEN and CDR2 is SYDVKM. The CDR3 sequence is 12 residues long. The V and J ends lost 6 bases and 3 bases respectively, with 6 bases between them. The CDR3 spells CASSKFNQPQHF. The CDR3 nucleotides read TGTGCCAGCAGCAAGTTCAATCAGCCCCAGCATTTT.

J is TRBJ2-3 and V is TRBV5-1, with D perhaps TRBD1 (6 bases). Trimming took 7 bases from V and 3 from J, leaving 9 bases between them. Per the germline V gene, CDR1 is SGHRS and CDR2 is YFSETQ. CDR3 size: 12 residues. CDR3 bases: TGCGCCAGCGGGGACACGACAGATACGCAGTATTTT. It encodes CASGDTTDTQYF.

The genes are TRBV21-1 and TRBJ1-6; the table's D call, TRBD1, was not checked against the DNA. TRBV21-1 is described as a pseudogene. CDR3 length equals 13 residues. The CDR3 nucleotides read TGTGCCAGGCTAGGGACAGCTAACGAATCCCTCCACTTT. As protein: CARLGTANESLHF.

This clone occurred a few times. The chain carries TRBV4-3 and TRBJ1-1; no firm D call. The V gene's germline CDR1 is LGHNA and CDR2 YSLEER. V lost 1 base, J lost 1 base, and 7 bases lay in between. The CDR3 runs 14 residues. The CDR3 DNA sequence: TGCGCCAGCAGCCAAGTTTGGCGGAACACTGAAGCTTTCTTT. Translation gives CASSQVWRNTEAFF.

CDR3 DNA sequence: TGTGCCAGCAGCTTACCCGCGGGACTTTTAATACAAGAGACCCAGTACTTC. Translating it yields CASSLPAGLLIQETQYF. The V call is TRBV7-8, the J call TRBJ2-5; TRBD2 is a possible D gene (6 bases). CDR3 length: 17 amino acids. Trimming pared 2 bases from V and 2 bases from J, leaving 18 bases between. Germline V gives CDR1 SGHVS, CDR2 FQNEAQ.

The rearrangement joins TRBV7-2 to TRBJ2-3; 8 nucleotides align to TRBD2. The germline V gene has CDR1 SGHTA and CDR2 FQGNSA. J was trimmed by 3 bases and V by 1 base; bases with no gene match: 6. This CDR3 is built from 16 residues. The CDR3 region is CASSLVAGGATDTQYF. CDR3 in DNA: TGTGCCAGCAGCTTAGTTGCCGGGGGGGCTACAGATACGCAGTATTTT.

This clone showed up just a few times. The CDR3 sequence is CAWSVGKGQETQYF. The CDR3 DNA reads as TGTGCCTGGAGTGTGGGGAAGGGGCAAGAGACCCAGTACTTC. The chain recombines TRBV30 with TRBJ2-5, with D perhaps TRBD1 (5 bases). Trimming took off 0 bases at V and 2 bases at J, with 10 bases between the two ends. The CDR3 is 14 amino acids. CDR1 is GTSNPN, CDR2 SVGIG, per germline (reference sequence).